This T cell receptor beta chain was sequenced during a study of T cells in Graves' hyperthyroidism and ophthalmopathy. V was clipped by 5 bases and J by 1 base; unmatched bases: 11. CDR1 and CDR2 (germline): DFQATT, SNEGSKA (reference sequence). The CDR3 consists of 16 residues. The CDR3 regions of TCR beta were amplified from RNA transcripts. TCR CDR3 regions were first amplified by RT-PCR with HTBI primers. TCRdb independently ran MiXCR on the multiplex PCR reads; one entry per CDR3 protein. Among around 600,000 distinct CDR3 sequences listed, about 14% were seen once. The sample holds many counts of this clonotype.

The sequenced sample consisted of blood. The clonotype originates from a woman between 50 and 59 years old with Graves' ophthalmopathy. The rearrangement joins TRBV20-1 to TRBJ1-1; TRBD1 matches 9 bases. The CDR3 loop is CSAGNRGRLGNTEAFF. DNA of the CDR3: TGCAGTGCTGGAAACAGGGGGCGCTTGGGGAACACTGAAGCTTTCTTT.